These T cell receptor beta chains were read from a single sample in a study of T cell repertoires in cytomegalovirus infection. TCRdb reanalysed the reads using MiXCR and keeps one entry per CDR3 protein. The profile covers about 300,000 distinct CDR3 sequences, with about 9.2% appearing a single time and around 2.4% taken by the ten largest. Input material: PBMCs. The receptors here all came from a human donor in good health (CMV status not recorded). Some clones in this sample may be carry-over from other donors' samples. Each CDR3 is given with its conserved first and last residue. The order of the fields is V gene, clone size, J gene, D gene, CDR3 DNA, CDR3 protein. The D gene is left open where the match is weak. For some rows the clone size is stated as once, few or many, or as a class when expanded; others skip it.

TRBV29-1,few,TRBJ1-1,NA,TGCAGCGTTGTTTCCGGGAACACTGAAGCTTTCTTT,CSVVSGNTEAFF
TRBV25-1,many,TRBJ2-5,NA,TGTGCCAGCAGTGAAGCCCTAGCCCAGTACTTC,CASSEALAQYF
TRBV28,many,TRBJ1-2,NA,TGTGCCAGCACCACCGGGGGTTACTCAGGCTACACCTTC,CASTTGGYSGYTF
TRBV6-5,NA,TRBJ2-7,NA,TGTGCCAGCAGGATCCGTGTCGGGCAGTACTTC,CASRIRVGQYF
TRBV4-2,many,TRBJ2-3,NA,TGTGCCAGCAGCCAAGCAGATACGCAGTATTTT,CASSQADTQYF
TRBV28,few,TRBJ1-4,NA,TGTGCCAGCAGTTCCGGACCCGTCGCAACTAATGAAAAACTGTTTTTT,CASSSGPVATNEKLFF
TRBV6-5,NA,TRBJ2-4,TRBD2,TGTGCCAGCAGTTACTCGTCGGGGTACCGCGGGGGCAAAAACATTCAGTACTTC,CASSYSSGYRGGKNIQYF
TRBV25-1,many,TRBJ2-1,NA,TGTGCCAGCAGCGGGGTCCTCGATGAGCAGTTCTTC,CASSGVLDEQFF
TRBV29-1,few,TRBJ2-6,NA,TGCAGCGTTGAAGATCAGAAAGTCTTTGCTGGGGCCAACGTCCTGACTTTC,CSVEDQKVFAGANVLTF
TRBV7-2,many,TRBJ1-5,TRBD1,TGTGCCAGCAGCTCCCGGGACAGGGGGCGTCAGCCCCAGCATTTT,CASSSRDRGRQPQHF
TRBV7-8,many,TRBJ2-3,NA,TGTGCCAGCAGCTTAACTCCGGATTTCACAGATACGCAGTATTTT,CASSLTPDFTDTQYF
TRBV2,NA,TRBJ2-7,NA,TGTGCCAGCACCGAAGGAGGCGGGGGCCTCTACGAGCAGTACTTC,CASTEGGGGLYEQYF
TRBV28,many,TRBJ2-5,TRBD1,TGTGCCAGCAGTTCCCCAGGGGGCGCGGGCCAAGAGACCCAGTACTTC,CASSSPGGAGQETQYF
TRBV6-2/TRBV6-3,many,TRBJ2-4,NA,TGTGCCAGCAGTTCAGCCGGGAGTTCAAACATTCAGTACTTC,CASSSAGSSNIQYF
TRBV28,NA,TRBJ2-4,NA,TGTGCCAGCAGTCGGGGTCTAGCCAAAACCATTCAGTACTTC,CASSRGLAKTIQYF
TRBV12-3/TRBV12-4,many,TRBJ1-2,NA,TGTGCCAGCAGTTTAGTCTCTTTCTATGGCTACACCTTC,CASSLVSFYGYTF